There are a few counts of the clone carrying this T cell receptor beta chain. Antigen specificity is unknown. These data come from a study of T cells after yellow fever vaccination. Study context: The fractions with low cell numbers were processed using SMART-Seq v4 Ultra Low Input.

Regarding the study as a whole: Repertoires sorted by FACS could include abundant clonotypes that are contaminants from the bulk population. Detected again after the booster were most primary-vaccination clones, at 96% CD4 and more than 70% CD8.

Deletions cut 5 bases from V and 3 bases from J, with 14 bases between. The CDR3 spans 14 residues. Germline V gives CDR1 DFQATT, CDR2 SNEGSKA (reference sequence). A 5'RACE template-switching step, the method used to make TCR cDNA, added a universal primer site and UMIs. A single record per CDR3 protein comes from TCRdb applying MiXCR to the 5' RACE reads. This sample carries a few hundred thousand distinct CDR3 sequences, roughly 7.5% of them seen once, and the ten largest clones take 15% to 20%. The source material was PBMCs, sampled more than 40 days after the first yellow fever vaccination. The chain links TRBV20-1 to TRBJ2-1, with D possibly being TRBD2 (5 bases). This TCR derives from a man between 18 and 35 years old who received the YFV17D yellow fever vaccine. The CDR3 nucleotides are TGCAGTGCTGAATCGTTGAGGGACTACAATGAGCAGTTCTTC. This encodes CSAESLRDYNEQFF.